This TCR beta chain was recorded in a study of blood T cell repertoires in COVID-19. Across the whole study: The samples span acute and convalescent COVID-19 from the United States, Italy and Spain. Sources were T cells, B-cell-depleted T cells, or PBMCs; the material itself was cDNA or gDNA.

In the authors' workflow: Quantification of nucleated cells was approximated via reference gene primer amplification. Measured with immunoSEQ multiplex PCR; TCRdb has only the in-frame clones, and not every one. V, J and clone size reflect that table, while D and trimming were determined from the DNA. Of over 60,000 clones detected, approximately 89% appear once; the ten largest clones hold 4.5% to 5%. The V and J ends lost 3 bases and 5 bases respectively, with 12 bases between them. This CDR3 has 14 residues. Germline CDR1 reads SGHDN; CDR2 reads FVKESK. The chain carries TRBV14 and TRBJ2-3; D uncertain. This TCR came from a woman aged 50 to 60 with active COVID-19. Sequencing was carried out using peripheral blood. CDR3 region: CASSHLPAVDTQYF. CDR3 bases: TGTGCCAGCAGCCACCTCCCGGCGGTAGATACGCAGTATTTT.